These 17 T cell receptor beta chains were sequenced from one sample in a study of blood T cell repertoires in COVID-19. Sequencing was performed with immunoSEQ multiplex PCR; in TCRdb, only in-frame clones are kept and a portion is missing. Among about 200,000 clones, roughly 86% were seen once, and the ten largest hold over 9.5%. The sample taken for sequencing was peripheral blood. Receptors originate from a woman in her thirties or forties with acute or convalescent COVID-19.

This clone has a single count. The chain links TRBV9 to TRBJ1-2, with 9 bases matching TRBD1. Germline V lookup: CDR1 SGDLS, CDR2 YYNGEE. This CDR3 contains 15 residues. The V and J ends lost 5 bases and 2 bases, in that order; junction bases with no gene match: 7. Here the CDR3 reads CASSDTGTGNYGYTF. DNA of the CDR3: TGTGCCAGCAGTGATACCGGGACAGGGAACTATGGCTACACCTTC.

The chain has TRBV2 and TRBJ2-7, with 7 bases lining up with TRBD2. V lost 8 bases and J lost 1; bases outside the gene matches: 8. There are 14 residues in the CDR3. The V gene's germline CDR1 is SNHLY and CDR2 FYNNEI. The CDR3 reads CASRILAASYEQYF. The CDR3 region has the DNA TGTGCCAGCCGGATCCTAGCGGCGTCCTACGAGCAGTACTTC.

This chain connects TRBV28 to TRBJ1-5; D is possibly TRBD1 (6 bases). V was shortened by 1 base and J by 5 bases, with 21 bases between the two germline ends. CDR3 length: 18 amino acids. Germline V gene data show CDR1 as MDHEN and CDR2 as SYDVKM. The CDR3 loop reads CASSLSPGLGALDQPQHF. CDR3 DNA: TGTGCCAGCAGTTTATCCCCAGGACTGGGGGCGTTGGATCAGCCCCAGCATTTT. The variable domain in full, with the rest retrieved from reference TRBV28 and TRBJ1-5, is DVKVTQSSRYLVKRTGEKVFLECVQDMDHENMFWYRQDPGLGLRLIYFSYDVKMKEKGDIPEGYSVSREKKERFSLILESASTNQTSMYLCASSLSPGLGALDQPQHFGDGTRLSIL.

The rearrangement links TRBV6-2 or TRBV6-3 to TRBJ2-1; D perhaps matches TRBD2 (5 bases). V was pared by 5 bases and J by 0 bases, with 11 bases between. The CDR3 covers 15 residues. In germline, CDR1 is MNHEY, CDR2 SVGEGT. The CDR3 DNA is TGTGCCAGCAGTACGACTATACACTCCTACAATGAGCAGTTCTTC. This codes for CASSTTIHSYNEQFF.

The chain employs TRBV2 and TRBJ2-7, with 8 bases that match TRBD2. The CDR3 is 14 amino acids. Germline assignment: CDR1 SNHLY and CDR2 FYNNEI. With V trimmed by 4 bases and J by 4 bases, 6 bases remained unmatched. CDR3 residues: CASSVAPSGYEQYF. For the CDR3, the DNA is TGTGCCAGCAGTGTAGCCCCTAGCGGGTACGAGCAGTACTTC. Supplemented by reference TRBV2 and TRBJ2-7, the full variable domain reads EPEVTQTPSHQVTQMGQEVILRCVPISNHLYFYWYRQILGQKVEFLVSFYNNEISEKSEIFDDQFSVERPDGSNFTLKIRSTKLEDSAMYFCASSVAPSGYEQYFGPGTRLTVT.

This clone has just one count. The V and J genes are TRBV16 and TRBJ2-1; TRBD2 is a possible D gene (6 bases). The CDR3 covers 13 residues. Looked up from germline, CDR1 is KGHSY and CDR2 is FQNENV. V lost 4 bases, J lost 9 bases, and 13 bases lay in between. Here the CDR3 reads CASSPPGDGEQFF. The CDR3 DNA reads as TGTGCCAGCAGCCCGCCGGGGGACGGTGAGCAGTTCTTC.

The rearrangement joins TRBV19 to TRBJ2-6; perhaps TRBD1 as D (6 bases). This CDR3 has 18 residues. V lost 6 bases and J 0 bases, leaving 18 bases between the germline ends. Germline lookup yields CDR1 LNHDA and CDR2 SQIVND (reference sequence). In DNA, the CDR3 is TGTGCCAGTAGCCCGATACAGGGAAGGAGCTCTGGGGCCAACGTCCTGACTTTC. Translating it yields CASSPIQGRSSGANVLTF.

The chain employs TRBV6-5 and TRBJ1-2; maybe TRBD1 (5 bases). The germline V gene encodes CDR1 MNHEY and CDR2 SVGAGI. The CDR3 spans 16 residues. The V and J ends lost 3 bases and 1 base respectively, with 15 bases between them. CDR3 sequence: CASSYSGQVLNYGYTF. In nucleotides, the CDR3 is TGTGCCAGCAGTTATTCAGGACAAGTCCTTAACTATGGCTACACCTTC.

The chain uses TRBV6-5 and TRBJ2-4; weak D call: TRBD2 (5 bases). Germline values: CDR1 MNHEY, CDR2 SVGAGI. The CDR3 is 15 amino acids. V was trimmed by 0 bases and J by 4 bases, leaving 10 bases between them. CDR3 sequence (DNA): TGTGCCAGCAGTTACTCGAGGGCTGCTAAAAACATTCAGTACTTC. Amino acids: CASSYSRAAKNIQYF.

The chain joins TRBV18 to TRBJ2-3; 9 positions match TRBD2. The length of the CDR3 is 15 residues. The V gene end was trimmed by 3 bases and the J gene end by 3 bases; junction bases not matched to a gene: 4. From germline, CDR1 is KGHSH and CDR2 LQKENI. CDR3 bases: TGTGCCAGCTCACCGGGACTAGCTCCTACAGATACGCAGTATTTT. It translates to CASSPGLAPTDTQYF.

This clone was observed a handful of times. The genes are TRBV5-1 and TRBJ2-2; TRBD1 matches at 9 bases. Germline assignment: CDR1 SGHRS and CDR2 YFSETQ. The CDR3 is made up of 17 amino acids. V trimming: 6 bases; J trimming: 6 bases; junction bases outside the gene matches: 15. The CDR3 protein is CASKEGNLQGAAGELFF. In nucleotides, the CDR3 is TGCGCCAGCAAAGAGGGAAATTTACAGGGGGCGGCCGGGGAGCTGTTTTTT.

The CDR3 sequence is CASTGNTEAFF. The DNA for the CDR3 is TGTGCCAGCACGGGGAACACTGAAGCTTTCTTT. This chain links TRBV12-3 or TRBV12-4 with TRBJ1-1; D gene unclear. Trimming removed 7 bases at V and 1 base at J, with 4 bases between. This CDR3 is built from 11 residues.

The CDR3 DNA reads as TGTGCCAGCAGCTTAGATGGTATGGGACTAGCGGGAGAGACACAGCAGTTCTTC. The encoded protein is CASSLDGMGLAGETQQFF. V and J are TRBV7-2 and TRBJ2-1; 14 bases match TRBD2. Germline V lookup: CDR1 SGHTA, CDR2 FQGNSA. V gave up 1 base and J gave up 11 bases; unmatched junction bases: 13. The CDR3 sequence is 18 residues long.

The chain is built from TRBV5-4 and TRBJ1-3; D gene unclear. CDR3 size: 15 residues. With 1 base removed from V and 0 bases from J, the gap between germline ends came to 8 bases. CDR1 SGHNT and CDR2 YYREEE come from the germline V gene (reference sequence). CDR3 in amino acids: CASSLNVYSGNTIYF. The CDR3 DNA reads TGTGCCAGCAGCTTGAACGTCTACTCTGGAAACACCATATATTTT.

This rearrangement joins TRBV20-1 to TRBJ1-1, with unresolved D. Trimming pared 5 bases from V and 2 bases from J, leaving 12 bases between. The CDR3 sequence is 13 residues long. Germline-derived CDR1 and CDR2 are DFQATT and SNEGSKA (reference sequence). The CDR3 DNA sequence: TGCAGTGCTGGTGCCAGAATTAACACTGAAGCTTTCTTT. Protein: CSAGARINTEAFF.

The V call is TRBV5-1, the J call TRBJ2-2, with no clear D. The length of the CDR3 is 12 residues. Trimming stripped 5 bases from V and 7 bases from J, with 9 bases between. Per germline, CDR1 SGHRS and CDR2 YFSETQ. CDR3 in DNA: TGCGCCAGCAGAGTGTCGAGCGGGGAGCTGTTTTTT. This gives the protein CASRVSSGELFF.

The V and J genes are TRBV6-5 and TRBJ2-7; tentative D call: TRBD1 (5 bases). The CDR3 is 15 amino acids. Germline lookup yields CDR1 MNHEY and CDR2 SVGAGI. Trimming removed 2 bases at V and 0 bases at J, with 11 bases between. The CDR3 DNA follows: TGTGCCAGCAGTTACCAGCGACAGAGCTCCTACGAGCAGTACTTC. It encodes CASSYQRQSSYEQYF.